This T cell receptor beta chain was identified during a study of T cells after yellow fever vaccination. From germline, CDR1 is SGHAT and CDR2 FQNNGV. This CDR3 region has 15 residues. With 5 bases removed from V and 4 bases from J, the gap between germline ends came to 17 bases. For TCR, cDNA came from 5'RACE template switching, which added a universal primer site and UMIs. TCRdb itself ran the 5' RACE reads through MiXCR, one entry per CDR3 protein. The sample has about 16,000 distinct CDR3 sequences; about 4% are singletons. This clonotype has at least ten counts. The gene calls are TRBV11-2 and TRBJ2-5; tentative D call: TRBD2 (5 bases). The sequence derives from a man younger than 45 who received the YFV17D yellow fever vaccine. The sequenced sample was PBMCs, either bulk or a sorted T-cell subset (CD4+, CD8+, memory, or dextramer-sorted; not recorded which), obtained 15 days after the yellow fever booster vaccination. The CDR3 region is CASSPTRLGGETQYF. CDR3 DNA sequence: TGTGCCAGCAGCCCAACTAGACTCGGAGGAGAGACCCAGTACTTC.